The 27 T cell receptor beta chains below all came from one sample that was sequenced in a study of brain T cells in children with intractable seizures. TCRdb keeps only in-frame clones here, not all; method: immunoSEQ multiplex PCR. The sample includes hundreds of thousands of clones, more than 85% of them seen just once. Time point noted: blood from clinic visit 5 months post-surgery; TSC patient then seizure free. The starting material was peripheral blood, obtained 4 to 6 months after surgery. These receptors were taken from a boy younger than two with tuberous sclerosis and intractable seizures.

This clone showed up just once. The V gene is TRBV6-2 or TRBV6-3, the J gene TRBJ2-1, with a weak D call TRBD1 (6 bases). The CDR3 sequence is 13 residues long. CDR1 MNHEY and CDR2 SVGEGT come from the germline V gene. V dropped 4 bases and J dropped 3 bases, with 7 bases sitting between them. The CDR3 sequence: CASSWDNYNEQFF. CDR3 coding DNA: TGTGCCAGCAGTTGGGACAACTACAATGAGCAGTTCTTC.

This chain connects TRBV18 to TRBJ1-1, with D hard to call. Germline V gene data show CDR1 as KGHSH and CDR2 as LQKENI. V was pared by 8 bases and J by 0 bases, with 7 bases between. The CDR3 covers 12 residues. The CDR3 region has the DNA TGTGCCAGCCGCACCTTGAACACTGAAGCTTTCTTT. It translates to CASRTLNTEAFF.

This chain uses TRBV24-1 with TRBJ2-3; D gene ambiguous. V was clipped by 0 bases and J by 6 bases, with 3 bases between them. Germline V lookup: CDR1 KGHDR, CDR2 SFDVKD. The length of the CDR3 is 12 residues. The CDR3 loop reads CATSDLMDTQYF. CDR3 nucleotide sequence: TGTGCCACCAGTGATTTGATGGATACGCAGTATTTT.

This sequence joins TRBV7-6 and TRBJ2-5, with unresolved D. The germline V gene encodes CDR1 SGHVS and CDR2 FNYEAQ. V was clipped by 1 base and J by 2 bases, with 11 bases between them. CDR3 length: 15 amino acids. The CDR3 here is CASSLVGTAQETQYF. The CDR3 region has the DNA TGTGCCAGCAGCTTAGTGGGCACGGCTCAAGAGACCCAGTACTTC.

This sequence joins TRBV5-3 and TRBJ2-5; 7 bases map to TRBD1. TRBV5-3 is annotated as an ORF whose role is uncertain. The CDR3 extends over 15 amino acids. Trimming cost V 4 bases and J 5 bases; bases outside gene matches: 11. The CDR3 bases are TGTGCCAGAAGCCAGAATCGACAGGGAAGGGAGACCCAGTACTTC. This gives the protein CARSQNRQGRETQYF.

V usage is TRBV24-1 and J usage is TRBJ2-3; possibly TRBD1 or TRBD2 for D (6 bases each). Germline-derived CDR1 and CDR2 are KGHDR and SFDVKD. V was cut by 5 bases and J by 3 bases, with 14 bases left in between. The CDR3 spans 15 residues. The CDR3 spells CATSVGQGRTDTQYF. For the CDR3, the DNA is TGTGCCACCAGTGTAGGCCAGGGGAGGACAGATACGCAGTATTTT.

The J gene is TRBJ1-2, the V gene TRBV5-4; D call uncertain. Trimming shortened V by 2 bases and J by 3 bases, and 11 bases separated the two germline ends. CDR3 size: 14 residues. Germline V lookup: CDR1 SGHNT, CDR2 YYREEE (reference sequence). The CDR3 region is CASSFGRSDYGYTF. The CDR3 region has the DNA TGTGCCAGCAGCTTTGGCAGGAGCGACTATGGCTACACCTTC.

This chain connects TRBV30 to TRBJ2-2, with D hard to call. Germline V gene sequence: CDR1 GTSNPN, CDR2 SVGIG (reference sequence). The V gene lost 5 bases and the J gene lost 3 bases, with 4 bases spanning the gap. The CDR3 is made up of 11 amino acids. CDR3 in DNA: TGTGCCTGGTTTTACACCGGGGAGCTGTTTTTT. This translates into CAWFYTGELFF.

The rearrangement links TRBV12-3 or TRBV12-4 to TRBJ2-7, with D uncertain. V lost 0 bases and J 6 bases, leaving 9 bases between the germline ends. The CDR3 consists of 13 residues. CDR3 residues: CASSLASPGEQYF. CDR3 nucleotide sequence: TGTGCCAGCAGTTTAGCTTCTCCAGGCGAGCAGTACTTC.

The chain recombines TRBV6-2 or TRBV6-3 with TRBJ1-6; D is possibly TRBD1 (5 bases). In germline, CDR1 is MNHEY, CDR2 SVGEGT. With 3 bases removed from V and 14 bases from J, the gap between germline ends came to 20 bases. The CDR3 has 15 residues. The CDR3 DNA reads TGTGCCAGCAGTTATAAACAGGCCCAATTCGAAACCCTCCACTTT. This codes for CASSYKQAQFETLHF.

For this clone: This CDR3 is also generated by other DNA sequences in the sample. V and J are TRBV6-5 and TRBJ1-1; D is undetermined. Germline V gives CDR1 MNHEY, CDR2 SVGAGI. The germline V and J ends were trimmed by 5 bases and 1 base, with 8 bases remaining between them. This CDR3 region has 13 residues. Here the CDR3 DNA reads TGTGCCAGCAGTCGGTTGGAGAACACTGAAGCTTTCTTT. It is translated as CASSRLENTEAFF.

The V and J genes are TRBV10-3 and TRBJ1-2; 11 positions match TRBD1. The CDR3 is 15 amino acids. J lost 8 bases, V lost 3 bases, and 8 bases had no gene match. CDR1 ENHRY and CDR2 SYGVKD come from the germline V gene. The CDR3 sequence is CAISELGQGARGYTF. As DNA, the CDR3 is TGTGCCATCAGTGAACTAGGACAGGGGGCGCGAGGCTACACCTTC.

J is TRBJ1-1 and V is TRBV6-5; 7 bases fit TRBD1. Germline V gene sequence: CDR1 MNHEY, CDR2 SVGAGI. CDR3 length: 15 amino acids. Unmatched junction bases numbered 9, after V lost 2 bases and J lost 6 bases. CDR3 nucleotide sequence: TGTGCCAGCAGTTACGATGGCAGGGGGGGACCTGAAGCTTTCTTT. Amino acid sequence: CASSYDGRGGPEAFF.

This chain joins TRBV9 and TRBJ2-5; 12 nucleotides match TRBD2. J lost 4 bases, V lost 4 bases, and 5 bases had no gene match. CDR3 size: 15 residues. Germline-derived CDR1 and CDR2 are SGDLS and YYNGEE. This chain's CDR3 is CASSPRLAGAETQYF. For the CDR3, the DNA is TGTGCCAGCAGCCCCAGACTAGCGGGAGCAGAGACCCAGTACTTC.

The CDR3 coding sequence is TGTGCCAGCAGCTTAGGCCAGGGCTCCTACAATGAGCAGTTCTTC. It specifies CASSLGQGSYNEQFF. The chain joins TRBV7-9 to TRBJ2-1; D is perhaps TRBD1 (5 bases). Germline values: CDR1 SEHNR, CDR2 FQNEAQ (reference sequence). V lost 1 base, J lost 0 bases, and 7 bases lay in between. This CDR3 contains 15 residues. The full variable domain, completed using reference TRBV7-9 and TRBJ2-1, is DTGVSQNPRHKITKRGQNVTFRCDPISEHNRLYWYRQTLGQGPEFLTYFQNEAQLEKSRLLSDRFSAERPKGSFSTLEIQRTEQGDSAMYLCASSLGQGSYNEQFFGPGTRLTVL.

V is TRBV4-1 and J is TRBJ1-4; D unclear. Germline loops: CDR1 MGHRA, CDR2 YSYEKL. The length of the CDR3 is 19 residues. V was pared by 0 bases and J by 0 bases, with 17 bases between. CDR3 loop: CASSQDTFRQLTTNEKLFF. CDR3 bases: TGCGCCAGCAGCCAAGATACTTTTCGACAATTAACAACTAATGAAAAACTGTTTTTT.

This clone was counted once. The chain links TRBV30 to TRBJ1-4, with TRBD1 as a possible D gene (5 bases). Trimming pared 3 bases from V and 7 bases from J, leaving 12 bases between. The CDR3 has 13 amino acids. Germline CDR1 is GTSNPN and CDR2 is SVGIG (reference sequence). The CDR3 sequence: CAWSVRDAEKLFF. The CDR3 DNA reads TGTGCCTGGAGCGTCCGGGACGCTGAAAAACTGTTTTTT.

The chain combines TRBV30 with TRBJ2-7; TRBD2 agrees at 9 bases. This CDR3 contains 15 residues. CDR1 is GTSNPN and CDR2 is SVGIG in the germline V gene (reference sequence). Unmatched junction bases numbered 6, after V lost 0 bases and J lost 3 bases. CDR3 region: CAWSVPASGIYEQYF. In nucleotides, the CDR3 is TGTGCCTGGAGTGTACCGGCTAGCGGGATCTACGAGCAGTACTTC.

The rearrangement uses TRBV9 and TRBJ2-7, with D perhaps given as TRBD1 or TRBD2 (6 bases each). The germline gives CDR1 SGDLS, CDR2 YYNGEE. Trimming removed 3 bases from V and 6 bases from J, with 13 bases in between. This CDR3 contains 13 residues. CDR3 sequence: CASSAPGGREQYF. The CDR3 DNA follows: TGTGCCAGCAGCGCACCTGGGGGGCGCGAGCAGTACTTC.

The chain is built from TRBV4-2 and TRBJ2-5; 7 nucleotides match TRBD1. The CDR3 is 14 amino acids. Germline CDR1 LGHNA, CDR2 YNFKEQ. The ends lost 3 bases at V and 7 bases at J; junction bases unmatched: 8. Here the CDR3 reads CASSQRQGLWTQYF. The DNA of the CDR3 is TGTGCCAGCAGCCAGAGACAGGGATTGTGGACCCAGTACTTC.

The chain combines TRBV5-6 with TRBJ2-1; a weak D match, TRBD2 (6 bases). V was cut by 1 base and J by 4 bases, with 15 bases left in between. CDR1 and CDR2 (germline): SGHDT, YYEEEE. The CDR3 has 16 amino acids. The CDR3 DNA follows: TGTGCCAGCAGCTTGCTACGGGACTGGATTTACAATGAGCAGTTCTTC. Its protein product is CASSLLRDWIYNEQFF.

The chain employs TRBV19 and TRBJ1-5; D gene unclear. The CDR3 loop spans 15 amino acids. In germline, CDR1 is LNHDA, CDR2 SQIVND (reference sequence). Trimming left V 7 bases short and J 0 bases short, with 13 bases between. The CDR3, as DNA: TGTGCCAGTACCTCACTCGGGTCTAGCAATCAGCCCCAGCATTTT. It yields the protein CASTSLGSSNQPQHF.

The gene calls are TRBV19 and TRBJ1-2; D is ambiguous. The V gene lost 7 bases and the J gene lost 4 bases, with 7 bases spanning the gap. The CDR3 has 11 amino acids. CDR1 is LNHDA, CDR2 SQIVND, per germline (reference sequence). The CDR3: CASTNIYGYTF. CDR3 in DNA: TGTGCCAGTACCAATATCTATGGCTACACCTTC. The whole variable domain, remainder taken from reference TRBV19 and TRBJ1-2, is DGGITQSPKYLFRKEGQNVTLSCEQNLNHDAMYWYRQDPGQGLRLIYYSQIVNDFQKGDIAEGYSVSREKKESFPLTVTSAQKNPTAFYLCASTNIYGYTFGSGTRLTVV.

The chain recombines TRBV7-2 with TRBJ1-1; unclear D gene. This CDR3 is 11 amino acids long. Looked up from germline, CDR1 is SGHTA and CDR2 is FQGNSA. V was cut by 0 bases and J by 7 bases, with 3 bases left in between. CDR3: CASSLAFEAFF. CDR3 DNA sequence: TGTGCCAGCAGCTTAGCGTTTGAAGCTTTCTTT.

V and J are TRBV3-1 (or the pseudogene TRBV3-2) and TRBJ2-1, with TRBD1 as a possible D gene (6 bases). With 0 bases removed from V and 2 bases from J, the gap between germline ends came to 17 bases. CDR1 and CDR2 (germline): LGHDT, YNNKEL (reference sequence). CDR3 length: 18 residues. The CDR3 loop is CASSQESQDRLTYNEQFF. Here the CDR3 DNA reads TGTGCCAGCAGCCAAGAGTCCCAGGACAGACTAACCTACAATGAGCAGTTCTTC.

V is TRBV15 and J is TRBJ1-5, with D unresolved. This CDR3 spans 15 amino acids. The V gene's germline CDR1 is LNHNV and CDR2 YYDKDF (reference sequence). V shed 5 bases and J shed 1 base, with 12 bases lying between them. The CDR3 DNA reads TGTGCCACCAGCCCCCCGACCGAGAGCAATCAGCCCCAGCATTTT. This sequence encodes CATSPPTESNQPQHF.

The V and J genes are TRBV5-1 and TRBJ1-1; 7 bases line up with TRBD1. V shed 2 bases and J 1 base; nucleotides not matched to a gene: 20. The germline V gene has CDR1 SGHRS and CDR2 YFSETQ. CDR3 length equals 20 residues. Here the CDR3 DNA reads TGCGCCAGCAGCTTTGACAGGGATCAAGGTCTTACTGATGGGAACACTGAAGCTTTCTTT. This translates into CASSFDRDQGLTDGNTEAFF.